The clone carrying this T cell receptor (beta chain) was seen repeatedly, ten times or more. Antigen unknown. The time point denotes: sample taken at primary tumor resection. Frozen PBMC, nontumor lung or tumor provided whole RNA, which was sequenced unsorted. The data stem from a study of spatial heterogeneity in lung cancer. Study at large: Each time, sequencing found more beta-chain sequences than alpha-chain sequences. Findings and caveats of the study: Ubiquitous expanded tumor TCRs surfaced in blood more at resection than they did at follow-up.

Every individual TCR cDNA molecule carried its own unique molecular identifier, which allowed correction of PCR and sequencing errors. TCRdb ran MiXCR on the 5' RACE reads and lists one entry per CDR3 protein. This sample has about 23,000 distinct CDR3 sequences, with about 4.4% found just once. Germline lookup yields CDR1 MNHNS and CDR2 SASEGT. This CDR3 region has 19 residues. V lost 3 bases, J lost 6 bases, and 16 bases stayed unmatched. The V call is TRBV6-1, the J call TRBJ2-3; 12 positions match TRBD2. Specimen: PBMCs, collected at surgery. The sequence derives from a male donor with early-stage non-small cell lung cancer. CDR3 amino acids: CASSDLGKTLAGGPDTQYF. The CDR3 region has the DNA TGTGCCAGCAGTGACTTGGGGAAAACTCTAGCGGGAGGGCCGGATACGCAGTATTTT.